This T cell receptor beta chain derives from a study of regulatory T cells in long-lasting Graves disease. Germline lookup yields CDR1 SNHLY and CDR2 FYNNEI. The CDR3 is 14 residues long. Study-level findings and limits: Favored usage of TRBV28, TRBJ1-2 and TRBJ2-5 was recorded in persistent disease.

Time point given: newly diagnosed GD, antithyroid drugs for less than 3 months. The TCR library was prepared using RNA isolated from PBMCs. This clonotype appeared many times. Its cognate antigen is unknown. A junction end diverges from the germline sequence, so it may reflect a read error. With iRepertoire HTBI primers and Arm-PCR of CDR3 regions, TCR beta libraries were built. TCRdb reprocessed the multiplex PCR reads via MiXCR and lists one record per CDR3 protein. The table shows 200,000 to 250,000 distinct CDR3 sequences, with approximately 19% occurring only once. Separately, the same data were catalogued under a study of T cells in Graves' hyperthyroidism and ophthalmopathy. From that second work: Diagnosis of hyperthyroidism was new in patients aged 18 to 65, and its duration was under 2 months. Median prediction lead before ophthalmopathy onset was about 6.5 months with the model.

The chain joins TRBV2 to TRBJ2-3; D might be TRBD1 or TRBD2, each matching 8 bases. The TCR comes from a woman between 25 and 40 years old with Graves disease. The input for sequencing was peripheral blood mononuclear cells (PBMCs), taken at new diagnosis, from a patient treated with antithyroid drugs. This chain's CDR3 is CASGGVAGTGTQYF. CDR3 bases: TGTGCCAGCGGGGGGGTAGCGGGGACAGGTACGCAGTATTTT.